Presented here are 21 T cell receptor beta chains from one specimen sequenced in a study of spatial heterogeneity in lung cancer (dated by TCRdb to the late 2010s). Here is what the overall study found, with its caveats: The tumor nonsynonymous mutation count correlated with the number of expanded alpha and beta TCRs within the tumor.

In light of the paper, this sample's time point label describes: sample taken at primary tumor resection. No antigen has been assigned to these receptors. Libraries were constructed by 5' RACE. Sequencing relied on a NextSeq 500. Using fastp trimming at Q25 and MiXCR clonotype assembly, TCRdb reanalyzed the public sequencing data and kept in-frame beta chains. Every CDR3 protein is listed once, alongside the most common genes and DNA of its rows. This sample has about 18,000 distinct CDR3 sequences in its table, and 9.5% to 10% of those were observed once. Of the sample, roughly 21% is held by the ten largest clones. The specimen was lung tumor tissue, collected at surgery. These receptors all stem from a female donor with early-stage non-small cell lung cancer.

This clonotype was observed many times. A library made for alpha chains picked up this beta chain off target, so its size means little. CDR3 sequence (DNA): TGTGCCCCCCCCTACGAGCAGTACTTC. Translated: CAPPYEQYF. This chain joins TRBV2 and TRBJ2-7, with unresolved D. Trimming cost V 11 bases and J 2 bases, with 4 bases left between them. Germline V gene sequence: CDR1 SNHLY, CDR2 FYNNEI. The CDR3 consists of 9 residues. The full variable domain, with the rest looked up from reference TRBV2 and TRBJ2-7, is EPEVTQTPSHQVTQMGQEVILRCVPISNHLYFYWYRQILGQKVEFLVSFYNNEISEKSEIFDDQFSVERPDGSNFTLKIRSTKLEDSAMYFCAPPYEQYFGPGTRLTVT.

There are many counts of this clonotype. The size of this beta chain means little, since it is a stray read in a library made for alpha chains. The V call is TRBV12-3 or TRBV12-4, the J call TRBJ2-1; the D call may be TRBD1 or TRBD2 (6 bases each). CDR3 length equals 13 residues. V gave up 8 bases and J gave up 11 bases, with 19 bases separating them. The CDR3 reads CASLGRTQGKQFF. The CDR3 region has the DNA TGTGCCAGCTTGGGGAGGACTCAGGGGAAGCAGTTCTTC.

This clonotype was seen a few times. This beta chain is a stray read from a library made for alpha chains; its abundance is not meaningful. This chain connects TRBV12-5 to TRBJ2-5; TRBD1 agrees at 7 bases. Germline values: CDR1 LGHNT, CDR2 FRNRAP. This CDR3 has 14 residues. V gave up 3 bases and J gave up 5 bases; unmatched junction bases: 6. Here the CDR3 reads CASGLNARGETQYF. The CDR3 DNA follows: TGTGCTAGTGGTTTAAACGCCAGGGGGGAGACCCAGTACTTC.

Concerning this clonotype: This beta chain was picked up by a library intended for alpha chains and is off target, so its count carries little meaning. This chain joins TRBV29-1 and TRBJ2-5; TRBD2 agrees at 14 bases. Germline values: CDR1 SQVTM, CDR2 ANQGSEA. J gave up 3 bases and V 2 bases, and 8 bases lay outside the gene matches. The CDR3 has 17 residues. This CDR3 is CSVERLGLAGVKETQYF. CDR3 bases: TGCAGCGTTGAAAGGTTGGGACTAGCGGGGGTCAAAGAGACCCAGTACTTC. Supplemented by reference TRBV29-1 and TRBJ2-5, the full variable domain reads SAVISQKPSRDICQRGTSLTIQCQVDSQVTMMFWYRQQPGQSLTLIATANQGSEATYESGFVIDKFPISRPNLTFSTLTVSNMSPEDSSIYLCSVERLGLAGVKETQYFGPGTRLLVL.

This clonotype was counted at least ten times. This beta chain was picked up by a library intended for alpha chains and is off target, so its count carries little meaning. The rearrangement uses TRBV12-3 or TRBV12-4 and TRBJ1-5, with D possibly TRBD1 on 5 matching bases. The CDR3 loop spans 14 amino acids. V lost 6 bases and J 4 bases, leaving 13 bases between the germline ends. CDR3 in amino acids: CASSFDGTNQPQHF. Here the CDR3 DNA reads TGTGCCAGCAGCTTCGACGGGACGAATCAGCCCCAGCATTTT.

This clonotype has more than one count but fewer than ten. Since it is a stray read in a library aimed at alpha chains, this beta chain has a size that is not meaningful. The chain carries TRBV18 and TRBJ2-3, with 16 bases matching TRBD2. The CDR3 has 16 residues. Germline V gives CDR1 KGHSH, CDR2 LQKENI. Unmatched junction bases numbered 5, after V lost 8 bases and J lost 3 bases. In nucleotides, the CDR3 is TGTGCCAGCCCGGGACTAGCGGGGGGGCCTACAGATACGCAGTATTTT. Its protein is CASPGLAGGPTDTQYF.

This clonotype was seen a few times. This beta chain slipped into a library made for alpha chains as a stray read, so its size is not meaningful. The chain recombines TRBV2 with TRBJ1-2; 8 nucleotides agree with TRBD1. Germline loops: CDR1 SNHLY, CDR2 FYNNEI. The ends lost 1 base at V and 13 bases at J; junction bases unmatched: 8. The CDR3 loop spans 13 amino acids. In DNA form, the CDR3 reads TGTGCCAGCAGTGAAGACGATCGACAGGGGTTCACCTTC. This sequence encodes CASSEDDRQGFTF.

By share, this clonotype ranks as medium-sized (0.01 to 0.1%). A library made for alpha chains picked up this beta chain off target, so its size means little. This chain links TRBV6-2 or TRBV6-3 with TRBJ2-4; D might be TRBD1 (5 bases). The CDR3 totals 14 residues. Germline V lookup: CDR1 MNHEY, CDR2 SVGEGT. V dropped 7 bases and J dropped 7 bases, with 17 bases sitting between them. CDR3 in amino acids: CASTPDIAGNIQYF. CDR3 nucleotides: TGTGCCAGCACCCCGGACATAGCCGGGAACATTCAGTACTTC.

This clonotype was observed a few times. For a library built for alpha chains, this beta chain is a stray read; little rests on its size. The chain combines TRBV21-1 with TRBJ2-1; the D segment call TRBD1 is taken from the table without a DNA check. TRBV21-1 is a documented pseudogene. CDR3 length: 20 residues. CDR3 sequence reads: CASSKEEDRRCPRTYNEQFF. CDR3 DNA: TGTGCCAGCAGCAAAGAGGAGGACAGAAGATGCCCCAGGACCTACAATGAGCAGTTCTTC.

In regard to this clonotype: With the library built for alpha chains, this beta chain is off target and its frequency is not meaningful. The chain recombines TRBV7-2 with TRBJ2-5; the D gene is possibly TRBD2 (6 bases). This CDR3 is 16 amino acids long. Between the trimmed V and J ends, which lost 2 bases and 5 bases, there was a span of 18 bases. Germline V gene sequence: CDR1 SGHTA, CDR2 FQGNSA. CDR3 DNA: TGTGCCAGCAGCTTACAGGCGCGGCGGGGCGGGGAGACCCAGTACTTC. Translating gives CASSLQARRGGETQYF. Drawing the rest from reference TRBV7-2 and TRBJ2-5, the complete variable domain is GAGVSQSPSNKVTEKGKDVELRCDPISGHTALYWYRQSLGQGLEFLIYFQGNSAPDKSGLPSDRFSAERTGGSVSTLTIQRTQQEDSAVYLCASSLQARRGGETQYFGPGTRLLVL.

For this clonotype: This beta chain turned up in a library designed for alpha chains; as an off-target read, its abundance says little. The chain has TRBV20-1 and TRBJ1-2, with D hard to call. V was clipped by 3 bases and J by 5 bases, with 16 bases between them. Germline values: CDR1 DFQATT, CDR2 SNEGSKA (reference sequence). This CDR3 is built from 14 residues. CDR3 protein: CSASQPGLGYGYTF. The DNA for the CDR3 is TGCAGTGCTAGCCAGCCGGGCCTAGGGTATGGCTACACCTTC.

For this clonotype: For a library built for alpha chains, this beta chain is a stray read; little rests on its size. This rearrangement joins TRBV27 to TRBJ2-1, with D uncertain. V dropped 3 bases and J dropped 0 bases, with 9 bases sitting between them. The CDR3 sequence is 15 residues long. Germline V CDR1 and CDR2: MNHEY, SMNVEV (reference sequence). In DNA, the CDR3 is TGTGCCAGCAGTTTGCAGATACTCTCCTACAATGAGCAGTTCTTC. It specifies CASSLQILSYNEQFF.

Comment on this clonotype: As an off-target read in a library built for alpha chains, this beta chain has a frequency of little significance. The CDR3 sequence is CASSRGHSTDTQYF. The CDR3 DNA follows: TGTGCCAGCAGCAGGGGACATTCCACAGATACGCAGTATTTT. J is TRBJ2-3 and V is TRBV28; maybe TRBD1 (6 bases). Per germline, CDR1 MDHEN and CDR2 SYDVKM. CDR3 length equals 14 residues. Trimming removed 6 bases at V and 2 bases at J, with 12 bases between. Full variable domain (remainder filled in from reference TRBV28 and TRBJ2-3): DVKVTQSSRYLVKRTGEKVFLECVQDMDHENMFWYRQDPGLGLRLIYFSYDVKMKEKGDIPEGYSVSREKKERFSLILESASTNQTSMYLCASSRGHSTDTQYFGPGTRLTVL.

This clonotype was seen at least ten times. Germline and junction disagree at one end, which may indicate a read error. This beta chain represents an off-target read in a library built for alpha chains; its size is of limited meaning. The V gene is TRBV6-1, the J gene TRBJ2-1, with D tentatively TRBD1 (6 bases). CDR3 length: 14 amino acids. CDR1 MNHNS and CDR2 SASEGT come from the germline V gene. CDR3 amino acids: CASREGQPYNEQFF. The CDR3 bases are TGTGCCAGCAGAGAAGGACAGCCTTACAATGAGCAGTTCTTC.

Many counts were recorded for this clonotype. This beta chain is a stray sequence in a library constructed for alpha chains; its clone size is not meaningful. The CDR3 loop reads CASSLYGTAATQDQYF. CDR3 nucleotide sequence: TGCGCCAGCAGCCTCTACGGGACAGCGGCCACCCAGGACCAGTACTTC. The chain has TRBV5-1 and TRBJ2-5; 7 bases are a match to TRBD1. The CDR3 spans 16 residues. After removal of 4 bases from V and 10 bases from J, the junction contained 19 bases not matched to a gene. Looked up from germline, CDR1 is SGHRS and CDR2 is YFSETQ.

This clonotype occurred many times. This beta chain is off target for a library built for alpha chains, so its abundance means little. The chain combines TRBV2 with TRBJ2-6; a weak D match, TRBD1 (5 bases). The V and J ends lost 6 bases and 0 bases respectively, with 12 bases between them. Per germline, CDR1 SNHLY and CDR2 FYNNEI. This CDR3 has 16 residues. The CDR3 DNA reads TGTGCCAGCAGCCCGCTTCAGGGCTCTGGGGCCAACGTCCTGACTTTC. It is translated as CASSPLQGSGANVLTF.

This clonotype appeared many times. Being off target in a library aimed at alpha chains, this beta chain has a size of little meaning. J is TRBJ2-6 and V is TRBV5-1; perhaps D is TRBD1 or TRBD2 (5 bases each). CDR1 is SGHRS, CDR2 YFSETQ, per germline. V lost 0 bases and J 2 bases, leaving 9 bases between the germline ends. This CDR3 spans 16 amino acids. The CDR3 DNA reads as TGCGCCAGCAGCTTGGAATTGGGGGCTGGGGCCAACGTCCTGACTTTC. Its translation is CASSLELGAGANVLTF.

Comment on this clonotype: Since it is a stray read in a library aimed at alpha chains, this beta chain has a size that is not meaningful. The rearrangement joins TRBV5-1 to TRBJ2-5; 7 bases agree with TRBD2. CDR3 size: 13 residues. Looked up from germline, CDR1 is SGHRS and CDR2 is YFSETQ. The V segment lost 4 bases and the J segment 3 bases; nucleotides outside the gene matches: 3. For the CDR3, the DNA is TGCGCCAGCAGCCGCGCGGGGGAAGAGACCCAGTACTTC. Amino acid sequence: CASSRAGEETQYF.

This clonotype was recorded at least ten times. Found in a library prepared for alpha chains, this beta chain is an off-target read, and its abundance has little meaning. This chain connects TRBV2 to TRBJ2-3; possible D gene TRBD2, 6 bases. Germline loops: CDR1 SNHLY, CDR2 FYNNEI. The CDR3 runs 14 residues. Trimming left V 3 bases short and J 0 bases short, with 7 bases between. The chain's CDR3 is CASSDGRSTDTQYF. The CDR3 DNA is TGTGCCAGCAGTGACGGGAGAAGCACAGATACGCAGTATTTT.

This clonotype came up a few times. This beta chain slipped into a library made for alpha chains as a stray read, so its size is not meaningful. The chain uses TRBV30 and TRBJ1-1, with a possible D match to TRBD1 (6 bases). Germline CDR1 reads GTSNPN; CDR2 reads SVGIG (reference sequence). This CDR3 comprises 13 residues. Trimming pared 2 bases from V and 8 bases from J, leaving 15 bases between. The CDR3: CAWSILEGGEAFF. CDR3 coding DNA: TGTGCCTGGAGTATATTAGAGGGGGGAGAAGCTTTCTTT.

Notes on this clonotype: Because this beta chain is a stray read in a library intended to capture alpha chains, its abundance should not be given much weight. This chain joins TRBV10-3 and TRBJ2-7; 10 bases match TRBD2. J gave up 4 bases and V 7 bases, and 10 bases lay outside the gene matches. The CDR3 is made up of 15 amino acids. The germline V gene has CDR1 ENHRY and CDR2 SYGVKD. CDR3 DNA sequence: TGTGCCATCATTGCCAGCGGGAGGGCCATTTACGAGCAGTACTTC. Its protein product is CAIIASGRAIYEQYF.